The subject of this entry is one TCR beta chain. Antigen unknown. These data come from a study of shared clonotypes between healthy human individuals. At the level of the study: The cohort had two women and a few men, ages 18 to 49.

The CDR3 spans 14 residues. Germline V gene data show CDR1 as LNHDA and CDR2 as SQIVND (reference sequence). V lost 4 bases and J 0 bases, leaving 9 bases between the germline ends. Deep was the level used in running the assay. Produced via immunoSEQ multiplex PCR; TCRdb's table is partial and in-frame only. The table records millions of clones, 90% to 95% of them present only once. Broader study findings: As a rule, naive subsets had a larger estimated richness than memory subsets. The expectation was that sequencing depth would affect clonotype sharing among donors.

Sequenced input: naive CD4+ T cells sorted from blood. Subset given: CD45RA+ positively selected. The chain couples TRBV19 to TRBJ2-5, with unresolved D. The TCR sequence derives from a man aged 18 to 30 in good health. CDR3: CASSNAVYQETQYF. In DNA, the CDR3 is TGTGCCAGTAGTAATGCGGTGTACCAAGAGACCCAGTACTTC. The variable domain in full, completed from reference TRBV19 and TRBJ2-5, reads DGGITQSPKYLFRKEGQNVTLSCEQNLNHDAMYWYRQDPGQGLRLIYYSQIVNDFQKGDIAEGYSVSREKKESFPLTVTSAQKNPTAFYLCASSNAVYQETQYFGPGTRLLVL.